This TCR beta chain comes out of a study of CD8 T cells in ankylosing spondylitis. TCRdb passed the 5' RACE reads through MiXCR, listing each CDR3 protein once. The sample holds over 100,000 distinct CDR3 sequences, roughly 7.3% seen once. This clonotype was observed at least ten times. The V gene end was trimmed by 7 bases and the J gene end by 3 bases; junction bases not matched to a gene: 4. Per the germline V gene, CDR1 is SQVTM and CDR2 is ANQGSEA. The CDR3 runs 12 residues. The sequenced material came from blood, either unsorted or a sorted T cell fraction (not recorded which). This rearrangement joins TRBV29-1 to TRBJ2-7; TRBD2 aligns across 9 bases. The TCR was taken from a male donor with ankylosing spondylitis or in good health (not recorded which). CDR3 DNA: TGCAGCGCCCGGACTAGCGTCTACGAGCAGTACTTC. Protein product: CSARTSVYEQYF.